This TCR beta chain was retrieved from a study of patients and donors after allogeneic stem cell transplantation. TCRdb reprocessed the RT-PCR reads via MiXCR and lists one record per CDR3 protein. This sample carries fewer than 250,000 distinct CDR3 sequences, less than 15% of them seen once, and the ten largest clones take around 10%. CDR1 is SGHAT, CDR2 FQNNGV, per germline. The V and J ends lost 1 base and 1 base, in that order; junction bases with no gene match: 11. CDR3 length: 19 amino acids. This sequence originates from a human donor who was either an allogeneic HSCT recipient or a stem cell or donor lymphocyte infusion donor (not recorded which). It is not recorded whose cells these are; they may come from a transplant donor. The gene calls are TRBV11-2 and TRBJ2-1, with 9 bases lining up with TRBD2. The sample taken for sequencing was blood, either unsorted or a sorted T cell fraction (not recorded which). CDR3 DNA: TGTGCCAGCAGCTTAGGAGCTAGCGGGACGGGTTTGTCCTACAATGAGCAGTTCTTC. As protein: CASSLGASGTGLSYNEQFF.